This T cell receptor (beta chain) is drawn from a study of shared clonotypes between healthy human individuals. In the study overall: Donors had three CD4 naive, three CD4 memory, two CD8 naive and one CD8 memory plate apiece.

Points on this clone: Its specificity is unknown.

Trimming took 3 bases from V and 7 from J, leaving 7 bases between them. CDR1 MNHEY and CDR2 SVGAGI come from the germline V gene. The CDR3 loop spans 12 amino acids. Study observations and caveats: Investigators expected sequencing depth to affect clonotype sharing among donors. Memory subsets generally showed lower estimated richness than naive subsets.

Healthy and HIV-negative, the adult donors had no recent acute infections or vaccinations. Libraries were prepared by immunoSEQ multiplex PCR; TCRdb keeps only in-frame clonotypes and omits some of them. The profile shows 950,000 to 1,300,000 clones, roughly 75% of them singletons. Material: memory CD4+ T cells sorted from blood. Indicated subset: CD45RA-negative fraction. The chain combines TRBV6-5 with TRBJ1-5; D unresolved. This sequence originates from a man between 18 and 35 years old in good health. CDR3 nucleotides: TGTGCCAGCAGTTATTTTGTACAGCCCCAGCATTTT. This translates into CASSYFVQPQHF.